These 17 T cell receptor beta chains came from one sample sequenced in a study of blood T cell repertoires in COVID-19 (TCRdb year 2020). The library was prepared using the immunoSEQ multiplex PCR assay. TCRdb provides this immuneACCESS table in a form limited to in-frame rearrangements. Some clones are lacking; in checked studies, under half of them reflect an unresolved V gene, and why the rest are absent is not known. The sample table records tens of thousands of clones; around 80% of these occur just once. The top ten constitute around 32% of the sample. Material: peripheral blood. These receptors all stem from a human donor in a cohort sampled during active COVID-19.

The chain combines TRBV6-1 with TRBJ2-1; no reliable D call. V was cut by 0 bases and J by 4 bases, with 13 bases left in between. CDR1 is MNHNS, CDR2 SASEGT, per germline. This CDR3 is 16 amino acids long. CDR3 DNA sequence: TGTGCCAGCAGTGAAGCCATCTCGGTGTTTTACAATGAGCAGTTCTTC. Translation: CASSEAISVFYNEQFF.

This clone was detected only once. The V call is TRBV11-2, the J call TRBJ1-5, with D possibly matching TRBD1 (5 bases). V lost 5 bases and J lost 0, with 11 bases in between. CDR1 is SGHAT, CDR2 FQNNGV, per germline. The CDR3 covers 15 residues. Here the CDR3 reads CASSLDGHSNQPQHF. CDR3 DNA: TGTGCCAGCAGCCTGGACGGACATAGCAATCAGCCCCAGCATTTT.

The gene calls are TRBV24-1 and TRBJ1-5; possible D gene TRBD1, 6 bases. V lost 3 bases, J lost 9 bases, and 20 bases lay in between. Germline CDR1 and CDR2: KGHDR and SFDVKD. The CDR3 length is 16 residues. In DNA, the CDR3 is TGTGCCACCAGTGATACCCGGACCCAGGGGCCCAGGCCCCAGCATTTT. It is translated as CATSDTRTQGPRPQHF.

In regard to this clone: One junction end does not reproduce the germline sequence, and a read error may be involved. The chain combines TRBV28 with TRBJ2-7; 11 bases fit TRBD2. The germline CDR1 and CDR2 sequences are MDHEN and SYDVKM. The CDR3 has 16 residues. The CDR3 here is CASTFAGTSGLPYPSF. The CDR3 coding sequence is TGTGCCAGCACCTTCGCGGGGACTAGCGGACTCCCCTACCCTTCCTTC.

The chain is built from TRBV28 and TRBJ2-7; 9 bases map to TRBD1. This CDR3 spans 17 amino acids. The V segment lost 5 bases and the J segment 5 bases; nucleotides outside the gene matches: 16. Per germline, CDR1 MDHEN and CDR2 SYDVKM. CDR3 residues: CASSEPPDRGVFNEQYF. In nucleotides, the CDR3 is TGTGCCAGCAGTGAACCCCCGGACAGGGGAGTTTTTAACGAGCAGTACTTC.

This rearrangement joins TRBV4-1 to TRBJ2-7; D is possibly TRBD2 (7 bases). The CDR3 is 15 residues long. Germline assignment: CDR1 MGHRA and CDR2 YSYEKL. V was trimmed by 0 bases and J by 7 bases, leaving 16 bases between them. In DNA, the CDR3 is TGCGCCAGCAGCCAAGAGGGGGCGGGAGCACGGGAGCAGTACTTC. Protein sequence: CASSQEGAGAREQYF.

The chain recombines TRBV5-1 with TRBJ2-2; 12 positions agree with TRBD1. The germline V gene has CDR1 SGHRS and CDR2 YFSETQ. V lost 4 bases to trimming and J lost 5 bases; unmatched junction nucleotides: 3. The CDR3 length is 15 residues. The CDR3 sequence is CASSKGQGATGELFF. In nucleotides, the CDR3 is TGCGCCAGCAGCAAGGGACAGGGGGCAACCGGGGAGCTGTTTTTT.

In its sample, this clone was seen a few times. The V call is TRBV9, the J call TRBJ1-4; D is uncertain. CDR3 size: 14 residues. V gave up 1 base and J gave up 4 bases, with 8 bases separating them. CDR1 is SGDLS, CDR2 YYNGEE, per germline. The CDR3 region has the DNA TGTGCCAGCAGCGTAATGCCAGATAATGAAAAACTGTTTTTT. Amino acids: CASSVMPDNEKLFF.

The chain combines TRBV6-7 with TRBJ2-7; D gene uncertain. TRBV6-7 falls under the ORF class, with uncertain function. With 7 bases removed from V and 7 bases from J, the gap between germline ends came to 23 bases. The CDR3 is made up of 15 amino acids. CDR3 amino acids: CASKRPDFLSIEQYF. DNA for the CDR3: TGTGCCAGCAAGCGTCCAGACTTCTTGAGCATTGAGCAGTACTTC.

The genes are TRBV27 and TRBJ2-1; no definite D call. V was shortened by 4 bases and J by 0 bases, with 16 bases between the two germline ends. Germline values: CDR1 MNHEY, CDR2 SMNVEV (reference sequence). The CDR3 sequence is 17 residues long. The chain's CDR3 is CASSSILTADSYNEQFF. In DNA, the CDR3 is TGTGCCAGCAGTTCGATCTTGACTGCCGACTCCTACAATGAGCAGTTCTTC.

This chain joins TRBV27 and TRBJ2-7, with D maybe TRBD2 (5 bases). Germline CDR1 reads MNHEY; CDR2 reads SMNVEV (reference sequence). V was pared by 6 bases and J by 7 bases, with 19 bases between. There are 14 residues in the CDR3. For the CDR3, the DNA is TGTGCCAGCAGGCTAGCACAAGTCGCTGGGGAGCAGTACTTC. This sequence encodes CASRLAQVAGEQYF.

The V call is TRBV14, the J call TRBJ2-1; TRBD2 is a possible D gene (6 bases). Trimming pared 0 bases from V and 10 bases from J, leaving 10 bases between. Per germline, CDR1 SGHDN and CDR2 FVKESK. The CDR3 sequence is 13 residues long. The CDR3 DNA reads TGTGCCAGCAGCCAAGATATTGGAGGGGAGCAGTTCTTC. Translating gives CASSQDIGGEQFF.

The chain links TRBV24-1 to TRBJ1-2; D is undetermined. Per the germline V gene, CDR1 is KGHDR and CDR2 is SFDVKD. Deletions cut 0 bases from V and 7 bases from J, with 11 bases between. The CDR3 is 14 amino acids. The CDR3 region has the DNA TGTGCCACCAGTGATTTGCGGCCGGGAGGTGGCTACACCTTC. This sequence encodes CATSDLRPGGGYTF.

The V and J genes are TRBV6-5 and TRBJ2-7; 10 positions match TRBD2. V shed 6 bases, J shed 6 bases, and the junction held 8 bases outside the gene matches. The CDR3 extends over 14 amino acids. The V gene's germline CDR1 is MNHEY and CDR2 SVGAGI. For the CDR3, the DNA is TGTGCCAGCAGGCCCCCGGGACTAGCGAGCGAGCAGTACTTC. This gives the protein CASRPPGLASEQYF.

The V and J genes are TRBV19 and TRBJ2-3; TRBD2 matches at 12 bases. Unmatched junction bases numbered 3, after V lost 4 bases and J lost 1 base. This CDR3 comprises 16 residues. Germline values: CDR1 LNHDA, CDR2 SQIVND (reference sequence). The CDR3 is CASSTASGGGTDTQYF. CDR3 sequence (DNA): TGTGCCAGTAGTACCGCTAGCGGGGGGGGCACAGATACGCAGTATTTT. The complete variable domain, with remaining parts taken from reference TRBV19 and TRBJ2-3, reads DGGITQSPKYLFRKEGQNVTLSCEQNLNHDAMYWYRQDPGQGLRLIYYSQIVNDFQKGDIAEGYSVSREKKESFPLTVTSAQKNPTAFYLCASSTASGGGTDTQYFGPGTRLTVL.

This clone came up a few times. This sequence joins TRBV28 and TRBJ2-1; TRBD2 aligns across 14 bases. The germline CDR1 and CDR2 sequences are MDHEN and SYDVKM. V shed 2 bases and J 7 bases; nucleotides not matched to a gene: 4. The CDR3 consists of 16 residues. The CDR3 region is CASSLPGLAGANEQFF. In nucleotides, the CDR3 is TGTGCCAGCAGTTTACCGGGACTAGCGGGGGCAAATGAGCAGTTCTTC.

The count of this clone is one. The chain employs TRBV19 and TRBJ2-7, with 7 positions matching TRBD2. V lost 6 bases, J lost 5 bases, and 10 bases stayed unmatched. In germline, CDR1 is LNHDA, CDR2 SQIVND (reference sequence). The CDR3 is 14 residues long. As DNA, the CDR3 is TGTGCCAGTAGATCGGGAGGAGGGTCCCACGAGCAGTACTTC. Translating gives CASRSGGGSHEQYF.